Presented here are 9 T cell receptor beta chains from one specimen sequenced in a study of cytomegalovirus exposure and HLA in healthy donors. Use of 60 Vbeta and 13 Jbeta primers characterized the PCR. Using immunoSEQ multiplex PCR, the repertoire was profiled, and TCRdb retains in-frame clones only, with some absent. The data contain more than 80,000 clones, 78% of them seen just once; the ten biggest clones take up 5.5% to 7%. Input material: PBMCs. All receptors derive from a man between 18 and 35 years old in good health and CMV-seropositive.

The chain carries TRBV25-1 and TRBJ2-7; D not resolved. CDR3 length: 11 amino acids. V gave up 4 bases and J gave up 4 bases, with 5 bases separating them. Germline V gene sequence: CDR1 MGHDK, CDR2 SYGVNS. This CDR3 reads CASSGLYEQYF. CDR3 in DNA: TGTGCCAGCAGTGGTCTTTACGAGCAGTACTTC.

The gene calls are TRBV10-3 and TRBJ2-7; TRBD2 matches 10 bases. There are 16 residues in the CDR3. Trimming took 6 bases from V and 6 from J; bases not matched to a gene: 14. Germline assignment: CDR1 ENHRY and CDR2 SYGVKD. As DNA, the CDR3 is TGTGCCATCAGGACCGGGACTAGCGCTGAGTTTGGCGAGCAGTACTTC. Protein sequence: CAIRTGTSAEFGEQYF.

The chain recombines TRBV2 with TRBJ2-5; TRBD2 matches 7 bases. The CDR3 covers 16 residues. J gave up 2 bases and V 4 bases, and 10 bases lay outside the gene matches. From germline, CDR1 is SNHLY and CDR2 FYNNEI. The DNA for the CDR3 is TGTGCCAGCAGTGGGAGAGCGGGACTGGTTCAAGAGACCCAGTACTTC. Translating it yields CASSGRAGLVQETQYF.

This rearrangement joins TRBV7-9 to TRBJ1-3; unclear D gene. The CDR3 sequence is 12 residues long. Trimming removed 3 bases from V and 6 bases from J, with 6 bases in between. Germline CDR1 SEHNR, CDR2 FQNEAQ (reference sequence). CDR3 sequence reads: CASSFLANTIYF. The CDR3 DNA reads as TGTGCCAGCAGCTTCTTAGCAAACACCATATATTTT.

The CDR3 loop is CASSLGLAGGWEQFF. DNA of the CDR3: TGTGCCAGCAGCTTAGGACTAGCGGGAGGTTGGGAGCAGTTCTTC. The chain links TRBV13 to TRBJ2-1; TRBD2 aligns across 12 bases. The CDR3 spans 15 residues. With V trimmed by 0 bases and J by 10 bases, 4 bases remained unmatched. The V gene's germline CDR1 is PRHDT and CDR2 FYEKMQ (reference sequence).

This chain links TRBV5-1 with TRBJ2-1, with a tentative D call TRBD1 (5 bases). Trimming left V 3 bases short and J 4 bases short, with 14 bases between. Germline V gene data show CDR1 as SGHRS and CDR2 as YFSETQ. The CDR3 loop spans 15 amino acids. The CDR3, as DNA: TGCGCCAGCAGCTCTTCCCCAGGGATTTACAATGAGCAGTTCTTC. The encoded protein is CASSSSPGIYNEQFF.

The chain carries TRBV5-1 and TRBJ2-7, with no clear D. In germline, CDR1 is SGHRS, CDR2 YFSETQ. The ends were cut back, 0 bases at V and 2 bases at J, with 9 bases in the middle. The CDR3 spans 14 residues. CDR3 in DNA: TGCGCCAGCAGCTTGGGACACCAAACCTACGAGCAGTACTTC. It translates to CASSLGHQTYEQYF.

The V call is TRBV28, the J call TRBJ1-1, with unresolved D. The V gene lost 2 bases and the J gene lost 10 bases, with 14 bases spanning the gap. CDR1 and CDR2 (germline): MDHEN, SYDVKM. The CDR3 totals 13 residues. The CDR3 DNA is TGTGCCAGCAGTTTAGGAGCAACCCTTTTAGCTTTCTTT. Translating gives CASSLGATLLAFF.

The J gene is TRBJ2-7, the V gene TRBV19; TRBD2 agrees at 7 bases. Germline assignment: CDR1 LNHDA and CDR2 SQIVND (reference sequence). CDR3 size: 16 residues. V shed 2 bases and J 2 bases; nucleotides not matched to a gene: 9. CDR3 DNA: TGTGCCAGTAGTATACTCGGCGGGAGAGCTGCCTACGAGCAGTACTTC. Encoded protein: CASSILGGRAAYEQYF.